These 21 T cell receptor beta chains were sequenced from one sample in a study of cytomegalovirus exposure and HLA in healthy donors. The PCR was carried out with 60 Vbeta primers and 13 Jbeta primers. Profiled with immunoSEQ multiplex PCR; TCRdb holds only in-frame clones, not every one. The table shows fewer than 120,000 clones, with 79% occurring only once. What was sequenced was PBMCs. These receptors all come from a man aged 25 to 45 in good health and CMV-seropositive.

V and J are TRBV19 and TRBJ1-2, with D unclear. Germline CDR1 reads LNHDA; CDR2 reads SQIVND (reference sequence). V shed 2 bases and J shed 6 bases, with 19 bases lying between them. The CDR3 extends over 16 amino acids. CDR3 protein: CASSINSWGGGNGYTF. Written as DNA, the CDR3 is TGTGCCAGTAGTATAAACTCCTGGGGTGGAGGAAATGGCTACACCTTC.

This clone turned up a few times. This chain links TRBV10-3 with TRBJ2-7; 8 bases line up with TRBD1. This CDR3 has 14 amino acids. CDR1 is ENHRY and CDR2 is SYGVKD in the germline V gene. Germline trimming cut 10 bases from V and 5 bases from J; bases unmatched to any gene: 13. The CDR3 sequence: CATSPTGEMNEQYF. DNA of the CDR3: TGTGCCACCAGCCCGACAGGGGAAATGAACGAGCAGTACTTC.

The CDR3, as DNA: TGTGCTAGTGGCCCCGGGACAGGGGGCTCTGAGACCCAGTACTTC. Protein product: CASGPGTGGSETQYF. V is TRBV12-5 and J is TRBJ2-5; TRBD1 matches 12 bases. With V trimmed by 6 bases and J by 5 bases, 7 bases remained unmatched. The germline V gene has CDR1 LGHNT and CDR2 FRNRAP. CDR3 length equals 15 residues.

The chain joins TRBV12-5 to TRBJ1-6; D might be TRBD1 (6 bases). Germline CDR1 LGHNT, CDR2 FRNRAP. V lost 2 bases and J lost 4, with 12 bases in between. The CDR3 contains 16 residues. The DNA of the CDR3 is TGTGCTAGTGGTTTGATCAACGGACAGTATAATTCACCCCTCCACTTT. This codes for CASGLINGQYNSPLHF. The full variable domain, completed using reference TRBV12-5 and TRBJ1-6, is DARVTQTPRHKVTEMGQEVTMRCQPILGHNTVFWYRQTMMQGLELLAYFRNRAPLDDSGMPKDRFSAEMPDATLATLKIQPSEPRDSAVYFCASGLINGQYNSPLHFGNGTRLTVT.

The chain joins TRBV9 to TRBJ1-3, with D hard to call. Looked up from germline, CDR1 is SGDLS and CDR2 is YYNGEE. V was trimmed by 3 bases and J by 0 bases, leaving 10 bases between them. The CDR3 sequence is 15 residues long. CDR3 nucleotide sequence: TGTGCCAGCAGCGCCTCAGGCGTCTCTGGAAACACCATATATTTT. This sequence encodes CASSASGVSGNTIYF.

V gene TRBV4-1 combines with J gene TRBJ2-1; 7 positions match TRBD2. CDR1 is MGHRA, CDR2 YSYEKL, per germline. V lost 0 bases and J lost 7; bases outside the gene matches: 12. CDR3 length equals 17 residues. The CDR3 spells CASSQELEWGGTNEQFF. CDR3 in DNA: TGCGCCAGCAGCCAAGAACTCGAGTGGGGGGGTACGAATGAGCAGTTCTTC.

The CDR3 DNA reads as TGTGCCTGGAGACCAGAACAGGGCCACCCCTACGAGCAGTACTTC. Translation gives CAWRPEQGHPYEQYF. V gene TRBV30 combines with J gene TRBJ2-7; D possibly corresponds to TRBD1 (6 bases). The CDR3 runs to 15 residues. Germline lookup yields CDR1 GTSNPN and CDR2 SVGIG (reference sequence). V dropped 3 bases and J dropped 2 bases, with 17 bases sitting between them. Filled out from reference TRBV30 and TRBJ2-7, the complete variable domain reads SQTIHQWPATLVQPVGSPLSLECTVEGTSNPNLYWYRQAAGRGLQLLFYSVGIGQISSEVPQNLSASRPQDRQFILSSKKLLLSDSGFYLCAWRPEQGHPYEQYFGPGTRLTVT.

The table lists this clone with a few counts. The chain combines TRBV13 with TRBJ2-5, with a possible D match to TRBD2 (7 bases). The end of the DNA aligns better with TRBJ2-7, so the J call may be wrong. This CDR3 comprises 11 residues. Germline values: CDR1 PRHDT, CDR2 FYEKMQ (reference sequence). The CDR3 reads CASGGAGEQYF. For the CDR3, the DNA is TGTGCCAGCGGGGGGGCGGGCGAGCAGTACTTC.

V gene TRBV19 combines with J gene TRBJ1-4, with D unresolved. Germline V gene sequence: CDR1 LNHDA, CDR2 SQIVND (reference sequence). The CDR3 extends over 17 amino acids. V was clipped by 4 bases and J by 4 bases, with 19 bases between them. CDR3 coding DNA: TGTGCCAGTAGTACCCCCTACCCGGGGATTGATAATGAAAAACTGTTTTTT. Its protein is CASSTPYPGIDNEKLFF.

CDR3 nucleotide sequence: TGTGCCAGCAGCTTCCCGCCCGGGGGGGGAACCGGGGAGCTGTTTTTT. This sequence encodes CASSFPPGGGTGELFF. The J gene is TRBJ2-2, the V gene TRBV7-9; 8 bases are a match to TRBD2. The CDR3 consists of 16 residues. Germline V CDR1 and CDR2: SEHNR, FQNEAQ (reference sequence). The ends lost 3 bases at V and 5 bases at J; junction bases unmatched: 8.

The chain uses TRBV19 and TRBJ1-5; D call uncertain. The length of the CDR3 is 16 residues. The germline V gene has CDR1 LNHDA and CDR2 SQIVND (reference sequence). Trimming removed 7 bases from V and 2 bases from J, with 18 bases in between. This CDR3 is CASNRRPEQGNQPQHF. The CDR3 DNA reads TGTGCCAGTAACAGACGGCCAGAGCAAGGCAATCAGCCCCAGCATTTT.

V gene TRBV7-9 combines with J gene TRBJ2-2; maybe TRBD2 (6 bases). This CDR3 is 17 amino acids long. Trimming shortened V by 7 bases and J by 2 bases, and 20 bases separated the two germline ends. Germline CDR1 and CDR2: SEHNR and FQNEAQ (reference sequence). This chain's CDR3 is CASKTDRDSLNTGELFF. Here the CDR3 DNA reads TGTGCCAGCAAAACAGATCGGGACTCTTTAAACACCGGGGAGCTGTTTTTT.

The rearrangement links TRBV7-8 to TRBJ1-2, with 7 bases matching TRBD1. The CDR3 totals 15 residues. Germline CDR1 SGHVS, CDR2 FQNEAQ. V lost 6 bases and J lost 8; bases outside the gene matches: 15. The CDR3 spells CASSLSGQEMKGYTF. The CDR3, as DNA: TGTGCCAGCAGTCTGTCAGGACAGGAGATGAAAGGCTACACCTTC.

The V and J genes are TRBV6-5 and TRBJ2-3; possible D gene TRBD2, 6 bases. This CDR3 region has 14 residues. Trimming left V 6 bases short and J 4 bases short, with 14 bases between. From germline, CDR1 is MNHEY and CDR2 SVGAGI. The CDR3 sequence: CASRLTSFADTQYF. CDR3 bases: TGTGCCAGCAGACTGACTAGTTTTGCAGATACGCAGTATTTT.

The chain uses TRBV7-2 and TRBJ1-4; 9 bases are shared with TRBD1. V was clipped by 5 bases and J by 8 bases; unmatched bases: 6. The CDR3 length is 14 residues. In germline, CDR1 is SGHTA, CDR2 FQGNSA. The CDR3 reads CASSPTGQGEKLFF. The CDR3 DNA sequence: TGTGCCAGCAGCCCAACTGGACAGGGGGAAAAACTGTTTTTT.

V is TRBV19 and J is TRBJ1-2; 8 nucleotides agree with TRBD1. Germline CDR1 and CDR2: LNHDA and SQIVND (reference sequence). This CDR3 spans 15 amino acids. With V trimmed by 8 bases and J by 2 bases, 10 bases remained unmatched. The CDR3: CASRRTGPQNYGYTF. The DNA of the CDR3 is TGTGCCAGTCGAAGGACAGGGCCCCAAAACTATGGCTACACCTTC.

V is TRBV7-3 and J is TRBJ2-7, with 9 bases aligning to TRBD1. Germline V CDR1 and CDR2: SGHTA, FQGTGA. The CDR3 is 14 amino acids. Trimming at V came to 5 bases and at J to 5 bases, leaving 7 bases not matched to a gene. The CDR3 coding sequence is TGTGCCAGCAGCCCGACAGGGGGTACCGACGAGCAGTACTTC. This codes for CASSPTGGTDEQYF.

The V and J genes are TRBV25-1 and TRBJ2-5, with 10 bases aligning to TRBD1. The V and J ends lost 10 bases and 5 bases, in that order; junction bases with no gene match: 7. The CDR3 sequence is 13 residues long. CDR1 and CDR2 from the germline V gene are MGHDK and SYGVNS. The CDR3 sequence: CATRQGARETQYF. The CDR3 DNA sequence: TGTGCCACTCGACAGGGGGCTCGGGAGACCCAGTACTTC.

The rearrangement links TRBV7-2 to TRBJ1-2; weak D call: TRBD1 (6 bases). CDR3 length: 12 residues. The germline V gene encodes CDR1 SGHTA and CDR2 FQGNSA. Trimming took 5 bases from V and 7 from J, leaving 11 bases between them. Here the CDR3 reads CASSEDRSGYTF. The CDR3 nucleotides read TGTGCCAGCAGCGAAGACAGGAGTGGCTACACCTTC.

This chain connects TRBV9 to TRBJ1-2; tentative D call: TRBD1 (5 bases). Germline loops: CDR1 SGDLS, CDR2 YYNGEE. Trimming removed 3 bases at V and 2 bases at J, with 14 bases between. The CDR3 sequence is 15 residues long. CDR3 sequence (DNA): TGTGCCAGCAGCGACTCGCTGGCAGGGAACTATGGCTACACCTTC. It translates to CASSDSLAGNYGYTF.

J is TRBJ1-5 and V is TRBV11-2, with a weak D call TRBD1 (5 bases). Between the trimmed V and J ends, which lost 5 bases and 3 bases, there was a span of 14 bases. The CDR3 has 15 amino acids. Germline assignment: CDR1 SGHAT and CDR2 FQNNGV. The CDR3 is CASSKRDGFNQPQHF. The CDR3 DNA follows: TGTGCCAGCAGCAAGCGGGACGGATTCAATCAGCCCCAGCATTTT. Looking up the rest from reference TRBV11-2 and TRBJ1-5 gives the full variable domain: EAGVAQSPRYKIIEKRQSVAFWCNPISGHATLYWYQQILGQGPKLLIQFQNNGVVDDSQLPKDRFSAERLKGVDSTLKIQPAKLEDSAVYLCASSKRDGFNQPQHFGDGTRLSIL.